These 14 T cell receptor beta chains share one sample of origin, sequenced in a study of T-cell memory formation after mild COVID-19 (dated by TCRdb to the early 2020s). Library preparation used 5' RACE. The listed sequencing device is Illumina NovaSeq 6000. The raw public reads went through TCRdb reprocessing: fastp at Q25, MiXCR clone calling, in-frame beta chains kept. One record per CDR3 amino acid sequence lists the most common genes and DNA. For this sample the table gives 470,000 or so distinct CDR3 sequences, of which roughly 20% were detected only once. The ten largest clones take up approximately 8.4% of the sample. Source material: PBMCs or a T cell subset sorted from them (not recorded which). The receptors originated from an adult woman who had mild COVID-19 (a few samples of this study predate the infection). The sample titles of this study are shuffled in the database, so cell type and time point are left out; the donor was told from shared clones.

In its sample, this clonotype was seen a few times. The chain combines TRBV7-9 with TRBJ2-1, with D possibly matching TRBD2 (6 bases). V dropped 7 bases and J dropped 4 bases, with 11 bases sitting between them. The CDR3 is made up of 13 amino acids. CDR1 and CDR2 (germline): SEHNR, FQNEAQ (reference sequence). CDR3 sequence (DNA): TGTGCCAGCAAGAGGGAGGCGTACAATGAGCAGTTCTTC. Its translation is CASKREAYNEQFF. Complete variable domain (other parts from reference TRBV7-9 and TRBJ2-1): DTGVSQNPRHKITKRGQNVTFRCDPISEHNRLYWYRQTLGQGPEFLTYFQNEAQLEKSRLLSDRFSAERPKGSFSTLEIQRTEQGDSAMYLCASKREAYNEQFFGPGTRLTVL.

This clonotype was detected many times. V usage is TRBV5-1 and J usage is TRBJ2-1; D remains ambiguous. CDR3 length: 13 amino acids. The V gene's germline CDR1 is SGHRS and CDR2 YFSETQ. Trimming took off 2 bases at V and 5 bases at J, with 8 bases between the two ends. The CDR3: CASSFDWNNEQFF. CDR3 nucleotides: TGCGCCAGCAGCTTCGACTGGAACAATGAGCAGTTCTTC.

This sequence joins TRBV21-1 and TRBJ1-2. TRBV21-1 is marked as a pseudogene. The CDR3 is made up of 13 amino acids. The CDR3 nucleotides are TGTGCCAGCAGCAAAGATCAGAGACCTGGCTACACCTTC. Translation gives CASSKDQRPGYTF.

The rearrangement links TRBV12-3 or TRBV12-4 to TRBJ2-7, with D perhaps matching TRBD2 (5 bases). Trimming shortened V by 3 bases and J by 3 bases, and 9 bases separated the two germline ends. The CDR3 is 13 amino acids. This CDR3 is CASSFGDIYEQYF. Written as DNA, the CDR3 is TGTGCCAGCAGTTTCGGGGATATCTACGAGCAGTACTTC.

At least ten counts were recorded for this clonotype. CDR3 loop: CASTEGEWGQWEQFF. As DNA, the CDR3 is TGCGCCAGCACGGAGGGGGAATGGGGCCAATGGGAGCAGTTCTTC. The genes are TRBV5-1 and TRBJ2-1, with D possibly being TRBD1 or TRBD2 (6 bases each). CDR1 and CDR2 (germline): SGHRS, YFSETQ. Trimming took 6 bases from V and 10 from J, leaving 23 bases between them. The CDR3 is 15 amino acids. The whole variable domain, filled in from reference TRBV5-1 and TRBJ2-1, reads KAGVTQTPRYLIKTRGQQVTLSCSPISGHRSVSWYQQTPGQGLQFLFEYFSETQRNKGNFPGRFSGRQFSNSRSEMNVSTLELGDSALYLCASTEGEWGQWEQFFGPGTRLTVL.

This rearrangement joins TRBV4-1 to TRBJ2-3, with 7 bases lining up with TRBD2. The CDR3 sequence is 16 residues long. V was pared by 4 bases and J by 0 bases, with 7 bases of the junction left unmatched. Germline values: CDR1 MGHRA, CDR2 YSYEKL. DNA of the CDR3: TGCGCCAGCAGCCCCGCGGGGGTCCCTAGCACAGATACGCAGTATTTT. Translated: CASSPAGVPSTDTQYF.

The chain links TRBV20-1 to TRBJ2-4, with 7 bases that match TRBD1. Trimming cost V 6 bases and J 6 bases; bases outside gene matches: 11. Germline-derived CDR1 and CDR2 are DFQATT and SNEGSKA (reference sequence). The CDR3 extends over 14 amino acids. The CDR3 DNA is TGCAGTGCCACTAAGACAGGGATGGTAAACATTCAGTACTTC. Translated, it gives CSATKTGMVNIQYF.

This clonotype was counted a few times. The chain employs TRBV6-5 and TRBJ2-3, with TRBD2 matching over 8 bases. The germline gives CDR1 MNHEY, CDR2 SVGAGI. The CDR3 consists of 15 residues. After removal of 6 bases from V and 3 bases from J, the junction contained 8 bases not matched to a gene. The CDR3 reads CASRASGSKTDTQYF. CDR3 coding DNA: TGTGCCAGCAGAGCGAGCGGGAGCAAGACAGATACGCAGTATTTT.

This clonotype was recorded a few times. The gene calls are TRBV11-2 and TRBJ2-1; the D gene is possibly TRBD2 (5 bases). The CDR3 runs 15 residues. V was cut by 5 bases and J by 0 bases, with 11 bases left in between. Germline V gives CDR1 SGHAT, CDR2 FQNNGV. DNA of the CDR3: TGTGCCAGCAGCCAGATGCGGGCCTCCTACAATGAGCAGTTCTTC. It codes for CASSQMRASYNEQFF.

This clonotype was picked up a small number of times. The chain uses TRBV20-1 and TRBJ2-7; TRBD1 matches 7 bases. Germline CDR1 and CDR2: DFQATT and SNEGSKA (reference sequence). V shed 4 bases, J shed 5 bases, and the junction held 5 bases outside the gene matches. The CDR3 totals 12 residues. The CDR3 sequence: CSAKGQIDEQYF. The DNA of the CDR3 is TGCAGTGCTAAGGGACAGATCGACGAGCAGTACTTC.

This chain links TRBV5-1 with TRBJ1-6, with unresolved D. Germline CDR1 reads SGHRS; CDR2 reads YFSETQ. Trimming left V 0 bases short and J 5 bases short, with 12 bases between. The CDR3 covers 16 residues. The CDR3 protein is CASSLGGGGNNSPLHF. CDR3 nucleotides: TGCGCCAGCAGCTTGGGAGGCGGAGGGAATAATTCACCCCTCCACTTT.

The rearrangement joins TRBV3-1 to TRBJ2-1; D is possibly TRBD2 (5 bases). The CDR3 is 16 amino acids. The germline V and J ends were trimmed by 4 bases and 8 bases, with 21 bases remaining between them. Germline CDR1 is LGHDT and CDR2 is YNNKEL (reference sequence). CDR3 DNA: TGTGCCAGCAGCCGTCGAACTAGTTCGGTGTGGGATGAGCAGTTCTTC. Translation: CASSRRTSSVWDEQFF.

The gene calls are TRBV18 and TRBJ2-1; a possible D gene is TRBD2 (5 bases). V lost 6 bases, J lost 1 base, and 10 bases lay in between. The CDR3 length is 14 residues. Germline values: CDR1 KGHSH, CDR2 LQKENI. CDR3 in DNA: TGTGCCAGCTCCGAACTAGGGTCCTACAATGAGCAGTTCTTC. It codes for CASSELGSYNEQFF. The full variable domain, completed using reference TRBV18 and TRBJ2-1, is NAGVMQNPRHLVRRRGQEARLRCSPMKGHSHVYWYRQLPEEGLKFMVYLQKENIIDESGMPKERFSAEFPKEGPSILRIQQVVRGDSAAYFCASSELGSYNEQFFGPGTRLTVL.

The CDR3 is CASSTRDRGNHEQYF. The DNA of the CDR3 is TGTGCCAGTAGTACCCGGGACAGGGGAAACCACGAGCAGTACTTC. The rearrangement links TRBV19 to TRBJ2-7, with 10 bases aligning to TRBD1. The CDR3 runs to 15 residues. Per germline, CDR1 LNHDA and CDR2 SQIVND (reference sequence). The V gene end was trimmed by 4 bases and the J gene end by 5 bases; junction bases not matched to a gene: 8.